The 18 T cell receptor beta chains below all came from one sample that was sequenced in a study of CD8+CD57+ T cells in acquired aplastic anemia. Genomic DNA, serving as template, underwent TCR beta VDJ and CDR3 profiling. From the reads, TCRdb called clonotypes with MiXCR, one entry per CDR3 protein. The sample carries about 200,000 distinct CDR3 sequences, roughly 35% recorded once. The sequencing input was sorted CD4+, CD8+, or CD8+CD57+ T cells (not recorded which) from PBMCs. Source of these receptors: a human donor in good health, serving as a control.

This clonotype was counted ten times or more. CDR3 sequence reads: CASRGYTEAFF. CDR3 sequence (DNA): TGTGCCAGTAGGGGGTACACTGAAGCTTTCTTT. V and J are TRBV19 and TRBJ1-1; D not certain. V shed 6 bases and J shed 3 bases, with 5 bases lying between them. There are 11 residues in the CDR3. Germline V gene lookup returns CDR1 LNHDA and CDR2 SQIVND (reference sequence).

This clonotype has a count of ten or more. CDR3 bases: TGCGCCAGCAGCTTGACAGACAATGAAAAACTGTTTTTT. Translated, it gives CASSLTDNEKLFF. The rearrangement uses TRBV5-1 and TRBJ1-4, with D unclear. Germline CDR1 SGHRS, CDR2 YFSETQ. V was clipped by 1 base and J by 5 bases, with 6 bases between them. This CDR3 is 13 amino acids long.

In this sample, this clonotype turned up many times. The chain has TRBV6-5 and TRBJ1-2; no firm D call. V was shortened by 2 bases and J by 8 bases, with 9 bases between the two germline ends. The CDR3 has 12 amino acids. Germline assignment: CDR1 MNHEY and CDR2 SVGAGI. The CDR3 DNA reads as TGTGCCAGCAGTTACCCCGGTGGGGGCTACACCTTC. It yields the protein CASSYPGGGYTF.

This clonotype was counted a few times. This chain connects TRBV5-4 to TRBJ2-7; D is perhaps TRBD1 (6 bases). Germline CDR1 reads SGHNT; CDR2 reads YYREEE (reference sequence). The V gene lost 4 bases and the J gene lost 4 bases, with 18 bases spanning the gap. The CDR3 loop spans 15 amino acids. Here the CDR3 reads CASSGKQGLGYEQYF. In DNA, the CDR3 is TGTGCCAGCAGCGGGAAACAGGGTTTGGGATACGAGCAGTACTTC.

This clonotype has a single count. The CDR3: CSVVGNRGETQYF. DNA for the CDR3: TGCAGCGTTGTCGGGAATCGTGGAGAGACCCAGTACTTC. This rearrangement joins TRBV29-1 to TRBJ2-5, with D possibly matching TRBD2 (5 bases). This CDR3 is built from 13 residues. The germline V gene encodes CDR1 SQVTM and CDR2 ANQGSEA. V lost 4 bases to trimming and J lost 4 bases, with 13 bases between them. Together with reference TRBV29-1 and TRBJ2-5, the CDR3 gives the full variable domain: SAVISQKPSRDICQRGTSLTIQCQVDSQVTMMFWYRQQPGQSLTLIATANQGSEATYESGFVIDKFPISRPNLTFSTLTVSNMSPEDSSIYLCSVVGNRGETQYFGPGTRLLVL.

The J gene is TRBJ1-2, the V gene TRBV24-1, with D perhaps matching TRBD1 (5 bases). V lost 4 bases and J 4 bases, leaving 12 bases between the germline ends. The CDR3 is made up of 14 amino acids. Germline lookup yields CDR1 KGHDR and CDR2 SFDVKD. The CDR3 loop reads CATSEGQGSYGYTF. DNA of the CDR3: TGTGCCACCAGTGAGGGGCAGGGCAGCTATGGCTACACCTTC.

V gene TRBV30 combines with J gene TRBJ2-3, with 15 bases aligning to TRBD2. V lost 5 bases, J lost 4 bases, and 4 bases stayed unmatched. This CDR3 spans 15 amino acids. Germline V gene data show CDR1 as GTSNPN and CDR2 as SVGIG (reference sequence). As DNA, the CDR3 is TGTGCCTGGGGACTAGCGGGAGGGCCTGCAGATACGCAGTATTTT. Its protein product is CAWGLAGGPADTQYF.

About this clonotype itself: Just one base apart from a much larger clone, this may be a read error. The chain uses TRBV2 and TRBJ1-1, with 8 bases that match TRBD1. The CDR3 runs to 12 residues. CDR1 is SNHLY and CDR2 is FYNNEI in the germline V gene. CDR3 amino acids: CASKSGGTEASF. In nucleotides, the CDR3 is TGTGCCAGCAAGTCAGGGGGCACTGAAGCTTCCTTT.

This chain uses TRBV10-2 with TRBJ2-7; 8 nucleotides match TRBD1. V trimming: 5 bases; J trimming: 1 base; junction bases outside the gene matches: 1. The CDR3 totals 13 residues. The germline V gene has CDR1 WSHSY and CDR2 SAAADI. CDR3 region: CASSWTGSYEQYF. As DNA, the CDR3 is TGCGCCAGCAGTTGGACAGGGTCCTACGAGCAGTACTTC.

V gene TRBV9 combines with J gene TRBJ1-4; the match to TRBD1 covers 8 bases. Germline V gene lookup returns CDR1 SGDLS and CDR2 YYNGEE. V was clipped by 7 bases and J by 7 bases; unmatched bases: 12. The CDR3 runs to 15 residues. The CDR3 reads CASLGRGQEGEKLFF. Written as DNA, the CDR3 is TGTGCCAGCCTCGGCCGGGGACAGGAGGGTGAAAAACTGTTTTTT.

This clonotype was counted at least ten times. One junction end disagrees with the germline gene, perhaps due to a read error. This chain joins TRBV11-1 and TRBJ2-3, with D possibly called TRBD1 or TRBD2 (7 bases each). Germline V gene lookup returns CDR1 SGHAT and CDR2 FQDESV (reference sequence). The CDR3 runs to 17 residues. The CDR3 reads CASSLARPGRGHGTQYF. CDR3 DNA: TGTGCCAGCAGCCTAGCACGGCCAGGGAGGGGGCATGGTACGCAGTATTTT.

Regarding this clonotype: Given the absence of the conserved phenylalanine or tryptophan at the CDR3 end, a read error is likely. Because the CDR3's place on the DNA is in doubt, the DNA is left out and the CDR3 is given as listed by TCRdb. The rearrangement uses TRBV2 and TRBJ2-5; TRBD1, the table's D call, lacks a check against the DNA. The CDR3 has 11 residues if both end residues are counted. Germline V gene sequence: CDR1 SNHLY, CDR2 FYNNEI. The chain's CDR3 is CASSLQTGEYT.

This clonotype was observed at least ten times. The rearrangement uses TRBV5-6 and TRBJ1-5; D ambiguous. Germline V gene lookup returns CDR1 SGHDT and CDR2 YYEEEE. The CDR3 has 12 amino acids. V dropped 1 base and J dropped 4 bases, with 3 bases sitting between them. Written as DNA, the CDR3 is TGTGCCAGCAGCTTGACTAATCAGCCCCAGCATTTT. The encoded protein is CASSLTNQPQHF.

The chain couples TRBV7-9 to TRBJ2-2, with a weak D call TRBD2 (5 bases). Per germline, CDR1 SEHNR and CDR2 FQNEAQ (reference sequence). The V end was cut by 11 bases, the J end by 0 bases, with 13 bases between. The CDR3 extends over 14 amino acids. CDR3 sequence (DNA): TGTGCCGGTCGGACTGGTGCGAACACCGGGGAGCTGTTTTTT. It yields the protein CAGRTGANTGELFF.

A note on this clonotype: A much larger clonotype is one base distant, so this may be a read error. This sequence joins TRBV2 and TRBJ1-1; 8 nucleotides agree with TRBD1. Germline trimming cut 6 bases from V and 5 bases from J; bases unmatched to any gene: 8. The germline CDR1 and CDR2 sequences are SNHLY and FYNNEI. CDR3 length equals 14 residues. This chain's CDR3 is CASSPLTGGTEAFF. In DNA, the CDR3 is TGTGCCAGCAGCCCACTTACAGGGGGAACTGAAGCTTTCTTT.

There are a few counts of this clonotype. The CDR3 bases are TGTGCCAGCAGCGTAGATAGGGGCAGTGCTAATGAAAAACTGTTTTTT. Amino acids: CASSVDRGSANEKLFF. V and J are TRBV9 and TRBJ1-4, with TRBD1 as a possible D gene (5 bases). The germline V gene encodes CDR1 SGDLS and CDR2 YYNGEE. The CDR3 covers 16 residues. V lost 0 bases to trimming and J lost 3 bases, with 12 bases between them.

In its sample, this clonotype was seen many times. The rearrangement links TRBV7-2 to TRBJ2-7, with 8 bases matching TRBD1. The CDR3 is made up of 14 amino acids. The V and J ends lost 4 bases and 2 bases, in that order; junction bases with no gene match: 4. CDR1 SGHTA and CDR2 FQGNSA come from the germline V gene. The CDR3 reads CASSSGTGPYEQYF. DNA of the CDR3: TGTGCCAGCAGCTCCGGGACAGGACCCTACGAGCAGTACTTC.

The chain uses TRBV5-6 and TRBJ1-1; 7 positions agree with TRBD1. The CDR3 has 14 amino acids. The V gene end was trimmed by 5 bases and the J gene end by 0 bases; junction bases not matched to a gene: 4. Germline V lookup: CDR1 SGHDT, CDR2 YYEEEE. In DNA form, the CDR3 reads TGTGCCAGCAGACGCACAGGGGTGAACACTGAAGCTTTCTTT. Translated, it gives CASRRTGVNTEAFF.